Following are 24 T cell receptor beta chains from one sample sequenced in a study of glioma-infiltrating T cells after dendritic cell vaccination. Method: immunoSEQ multiplex PCR; TCRdb's copy keeps in-frame clones and lacks some. There are tens of thousands of clones in the sample; roughly 85% occur only once, and 8.5% lies in the top ten. As to time point: after dendritic cell vaccination, including at tumor progression/relapse. This sample comprised blood, obtained after dendritic cell vaccination. These TCRs come from a human donor with glioblastoma.

The rearrangement joins TRBV6-6 to TRBJ1-4; D remains unclear. Germline values: CDR1 MNHNY, CDR2 SVGAGI (reference sequence). The length of the CDR3 is 16 residues. Trimming took 2 bases from V and 0 from J, leaving 10 bases between them. CDR3 bases: TGTGCCAGCAGTTACGGGCAGCCAACAACTAATGAAAAACTGTTTTTT. Amino acids: CASSYGQPTTNEKLFF.

V gene TRBV7-9 combines with J gene TRBJ2-7; D might be TRBD1 (6 bases). The CDR3 has 15 amino acids. V was clipped by 4 bases and J by 6 bases, with 19 bases between them. Germline V CDR1 and CDR2: SEHNR, FQNEAQ (reference sequence). CDR3: CASSSSTGLSAEQYF. DNA of the CDR3: TGTGCCAGCAGCTCCTCTACAGGGTTGAGCGCCGAGCAGTACTTC.

As to this clone: A far larger clone is one nucleotide away, so this likely arose from a read error. J is TRBJ2-7 and V is TRBV19; 12 nucleotides align to TRBD2. The CDR3 runs to 15 residues. Germline V gene data show CDR1 as LNHDA and CDR2 as SQIVND (reference sequence). Trimming removed 1 base from V and 7 bases from J; junction bases left unmatched: 5. The CDR3 bases are TGTGCCAGTAGTATAGGACTAGCGGGAGACAATGAGCAGTACTTC. It translates to CASSIGLAGDNEQYF.

The V call is TRBV19, the J call TRBJ2-1; 8 bases match TRBD1. CDR1 and CDR2 from the germline V gene are LNHDA and SQIVND (reference sequence). The CDR3 is made up of 18 amino acids. The V gene end was trimmed by 3 bases and the J gene end by 3 bases; junction bases not matched to a gene: 13. In DNA form, the CDR3 reads TGTGCCAGTAGTATGCAGGGGGCGCTTCGCTACTACTACAATGAGCAGTTCTTC. Translating gives CASSMQGALRYYYNEQFF.

The genes are TRBV6-6 and TRBJ1-3; a weak D match, TRBD1 (5 bases). Trimming shortened V by 0 bases and J by 3 bases, and 12 bases separated the two germline ends. CDR3 length: 16 residues. CDR1 and CDR2 (germline): MNHNY, SVGAGI (reference sequence). The DNA of the CDR3 is TGTGCCAGCAGTTACTCACCTCAGGGTGGTGGAAACACCATATATTTT. Its protein is CASSYSPQGGGNTIYF.

The V gene is TRBV6-1, the J gene TRBJ1-3; tentative D call: TRBD1 (6 bases). Germline assignment: CDR1 MNHNS and CDR2 SASEGT. Trimming left V 8 bases short and J 0 bases short, with 11 bases between. CDR3 size: 14 residues. The DNA of the CDR3 is TGTGCCAGCGGGGGCCTCGACTCTGGAAACACCATATATTTT. This encodes CASGGLDSGNTIYF.

The CDR3 DNA follows: TGTGCCAGCAGCTCCGCGACAGGGTTCTCCAATGAGCAGTTCTTC. Translation: CASSSATGFSNEQFF. The V gene is TRBV7-3, the J gene TRBJ2-1, with 7 bases aligning to TRBD1. There are 15 residues in the CDR3. Germline V gene lookup returns CDR1 SGHTA and CDR2 FQGTGA. J gave up 6 bases and V 4 bases, and 9 bases lay outside the gene matches.

This sequence joins TRBV29-1 and TRBJ2-5, with 8 nucleotides matching TRBD1. The end of the DNA fits TRBJ2-7 better, so the J call may be wrong. Germline V gene sequence: CDR1 SQVTM, CDR2 ANQGSEA. The CDR3 is made up of 12 amino acids. The CDR3: CSVGTGSYEQYF. The CDR3, as DNA: TGCAGCGTCGGGACAGGATCCTACGAGCAGTACTTC.

V and J are TRBV7-2 and TRBJ1-5; no clear D gene. Between the trimmed V and J ends, which lost 5 bases and 5 bases, there was a span of 7 bases. Germline CDR1 SGHTA, CDR2 FQGNSA. The CDR3 runs 12 residues. The CDR3 bases are TGTGCCAGCAGCACGGAGTATCAGCCCCAGCATTTT. Amino acid sequence: CASSTEYQPQHF.

V is TRBV27 and J is TRBJ1-5; D unclear. The CDR3 loop spans 15 amino acids. Between the trimmed V and J ends, which lost 1 base and 0 bases, there was a span of 7 bases. Germline V gene data show CDR1 as MNHEY and CDR2 as SMNVEV (reference sequence). CDR3 residues: CASSLLGSSNQPQHF. The CDR3 nucleotides are TGTGCCAGCAGTTTATTGGGGAGTAGCAATCAGCCCCAGCATTTT.

In its sample, this clone was seen a few times. The genes are TRBV6-5 and TRBJ1-1; D uncertain. The CDR3 spans 16 residues. Germline loops: CDR1 MNHEY, CDR2 SVGAGI. V lost 0 bases and J 2 bases, leaving 13 bases between the germline ends. This CDR3 reads CASSYSYQVYNTEAFF. In DNA, the CDR3 is TGTGCCAGCAGTTACTCGTATCAGGTGTATAACACTGAAGCTTTCTTT.

The chain carries TRBV6-5 and TRBJ1-2; D unresolved. This CDR3 has 12 amino acids. Trimming cost V 8 bases and J 4 bases, with 11 bases left between them. Germline V gene data show CDR1 as MNHEY and CDR2 as SVGAGI. In DNA, the CDR3 is TGTGCCAGCGGAGGGCAGATCTATGGCTACACCTTC. This gives the protein CASGGQIYGYTF.

This rearrangement joins TRBV28 to TRBJ2-7, with D perhaps matching TRBD2 (5 bases). CDR1 is MDHEN and CDR2 is SYDVKM in the germline V gene. This CDR3 has 14 amino acids. The V end lost 10 bases, the J end lost 0 bases, and 16 bases lay between the germline ends. This chain's CDR3 is CATTAESNSYEQYF. CDR3 DNA sequence: TGTGCCACCACAGCGGAATCTAACTCCTACGAGCAGTACTTC.

V is TRBV6-5 and J is TRBJ2-2; TRBD1 agrees at 7 bases. The germline V gene encodes CDR1 MNHEY and CDR2 SVGAGI. With V trimmed by 6 bases and J by 4 bases, 8 bases remained unmatched. The CDR3 is made up of 15 amino acids. As DNA, the CDR3 is TGTGCCAGCAGATACCGGACAGGTTCCACCGGGGAGCTGTTTTTT. This gives the protein CASRYRTGSTGELFF.

The gene calls are TRBV6-5 and TRBJ2-7; D unresolved. The CDR3 covers 15 residues. Germline V gene lookup returns CDR1 MNHEY and CDR2 SVGAGI. V was shortened by 5 bases and J by 2 bases, with 16 bases between the two germline ends. The CDR3 reads CASSTASFGPYEQYF. The CDR3 coding sequence is TGTGCCAGCAGTACGGCAAGTTTTGGGCCCTACGAGCAGTACTTC.

In this sample, this clone turned up once. The V and J genes are TRBV5-1 and TRBJ1-1; unclear D gene. The CDR3 is 12 amino acids. The V and J ends lost 5 bases and 1 base respectively, with 6 bases between them. The germline V gene has CDR1 SGHRS and CDR2 YFSETQ. CDR3: CASSSPNTEAFF. CDR3 nucleotide sequence: TGCGCCAGCAGTTCTCCGAACACTGAAGCTTTCTTT. Combining the CDR3 with reference TRBV5-1 and TRBJ1-1 gives the whole variable domain KAGVTQTPRYLIKTRGQQVTLSCSPISGHRSVSWYQQTPGQGLQFLFEYFSETQRNKGNFPGRFSGRQFSNSRSEMNVSTLELGDSALYLCASSSPNTEAFFGQGTRLTVV.

V gene TRBV5-4 combines with J gene TRBJ2-3; TRBD2 aligns across 9 bases. The V and J ends lost 4 bases and 4 bases, in that order; junction bases with no gene match: 10. From germline, CDR1 is SGHNT and CDR2 YYREEE (reference sequence). This CDR3 contains 16 residues. The CDR3 nucleotides are TGTGCCAGCAGCGGAGCGGGAGGTGGTGTAGCAGATACGCAGTATTTT. Its translation: CASSGAGGGVADTQYF.

The chain couples TRBV7-9 to TRBJ2-5; D remains unclear. The germline gives CDR1 SEHNR, CDR2 FQNEAQ (reference sequence). CDR3 length: 15 residues. Trimming took 1 base from V and 5 from J, leaving 14 bases between them. The CDR3 loop reads CASSLVGSHGETQYF. CDR3 DNA sequence: TGTGCCAGCAGCTTAGTGGGCAGTCATGGGGAGACCCAGTACTTC.

This clone appeared a few times. The chain has TRBV28 and TRBJ1-2; 9 nucleotides match TRBD1. Germline V gene sequence: CDR1 MDHEN, CDR2 SYDVKM. Trimming took 4 bases from V and 4 from J; bases not matched to a gene: 10. CDR3 length: 16 amino acids. CDR3: CASSSDLGQGSYGYTF. CDR3 coding DNA: TGTGCCAGCAGTTCGGATCTGGGACAGGGTAGCTATGGCTACACCTTC.

This clone was detected once. This chain joins TRBV2 and TRBJ2-1; 12 nucleotides line up with TRBD2. The CDR3 contains 20 residues. Germline CDR1 is SNHLY and CDR2 is FYNNEI. After removal of 3 bases from V and 2 bases from J, the junction contained 14 bases not matched to a gene. CDR3 DNA sequence: TGTGCCAGCAGTGATTTCTTGGGAAGACTAGCGGGAGTGCCCTACAATGAGCAGTTCTTC. Its translation is CASSDFLGRLAGVPYNEQFF.

The V gene is TRBV5-1, the J gene TRBJ1-2; D remains ambiguous. CDR3 size: 13 residues. The V and J ends lost 0 bases and 3 bases respectively, with 6 bases between them. Germline CDR1 is SGHRS and CDR2 is YFSETQ. The CDR3 reads CASSLGQYYGYTF. Here the CDR3 DNA reads TGCGCCAGCAGCTTGGGTCAGTACTATGGCTACACCTTC.

The chain carries TRBV5-1 and TRBJ2-5; tentative D call: TRBD1 (6 bases). V lost 4 bases, J lost 2 bases, and 12 bases lay in between. CDR1 is SGHRS and CDR2 is YFSETQ in the germline V gene. The length of the CDR3 is 14 residues. This chain's CDR3 is CASSATGGQETQYF. In nucleotides, the CDR3 is TGCGCCAGCAGCGCGACAGGAGGACAAGAGACCCAGTACTTC.

The J gene is TRBJ2-3, the V gene TRBV6-5; a weak D match, TRBD2 (6 bases). CDR1 and CDR2 (germline): MNHEY, SVGAGI. V was pared by 2 bases and J by 4 bases, with 13 bases between. The CDR3 loop spans 15 amino acids. The CDR3 region has the DNA TGTGCCAGCAGTTACCGGGACTTTCCCTCAGATACGCAGTATTTT. This codes for CASSYRDFPSDTQYF.

The chain combines TRBV19 with TRBJ2-1, with 12 bases fitting TRBD2. This CDR3 comprises 15 residues. Trimming cost V 6 bases and J 4 bases; bases outside gene matches: 4. CDR1 is LNHDA, CDR2 SQIVND, per germline (reference sequence). As DNA, the CDR3 is TGTGCCAGTAGCCCCACTAGCGGGGGGTACAATGAGCAGTTCTTC. Protein: CASSPTSGGYNEQFF.